This T cell receptor (beta chain) was sequenced during a study of Tregs in tolerant kidney transplant recipients. The V segment lost 4 bases and the J segment 0 bases; nucleotides outside the gene matches: 24. From germline, CDR1 is SGHRS and CDR2 YFSETQ. There are 21 residues in the CDR3. Sequenced by immunoSEQ multiplex PCR; TCRdb stores in-frame clones only, minus some. Its table records approximately 30,000 clones. Note on this clone: The read ends 3 residues early relative to the CDR3; the germline J gene fills the gap.

The clonotype comes from a human donor who received a combined kidney and bone marrow transplant. The rearrangement uses TRBV5-1 and TRBJ2-5; 7 positions agree with TRBD1. The sample in question was CD8+ T cells from blood, obtained before the transplant. The CDR3 loop reads CASSPTDGQARGTIYQETQYF. CDR3 DNA (partial): TGCGCCAGCAGCCCGACCGATGGACAGGCAAGAGGGACAATTTACCAAGAGACC. Filled out from reference TRBV5-1 and TRBJ2-5, the complete variable domain reads KAGVTQTPRYLIKTRGQQVTLSCSPISGHRSVSWYQQTPGQGLQFLFEYFSETQRNKGNFPGRFSGRQFSNSRSEMNVSTLELGDSALYLCASSPTDGQARGTIYQETQYFGPGTRLLVL.